A selection of T cell receptor beta chains follows, all from one sample in a study of early T cells in non-severe SARS-CoV-2 infection. TCRdb ran MiXCR on the 5' RACE reads and lists one entry per CDR3 protein. Found here are 70,000 or so distinct CDR3 sequences, around 15% of them singletons; the top ten hold about 14%. The sequencing sample was made of whole blood. These receptors were obtained from an adult who was a healthcare worker with PCR-confirmed SARS-CoV-2 infection or an uninfected control (not recorded which). Each CDR3 is given with its conserved first and last residue. A D gene is named only where the DNA matches it firmly. Some rows have no size entry. The others give once, few or many, or a class for an expanded clone.

TRBJ2-3 TRBV19 few NA CASSLHAGVLTDTQYF TGTGCCAGTAGTCTCCATGCCGGGGTATTGACAGATACGCAGTATTTT
TRBJ2-5 TRBV5-1 NA TRBD1 CASAGTDEETQYF TGCGCCAGCGCCGGGACAGACGAAGAGACCCAGTACTTC
TRBJ2-1 TRBV28 many TRBD2 CASSSPRAKLAGNNEQFF TGTGCCAGCAGTTCCCCGCGGGCTAAACTAGCGGGGAACAATGAGCAGTTCTTC
TRBJ1-5 TRBV28 many NA CASREWGREGSNQPQHF TGTGCCAGCCGGGAGTGGGGCCGCGAAGGTAGCAATCAGCCCCAGCATTTT
TRBJ2-3 TRBV6-5 many TRBD2 CASRRGTSGGRDTQYF TGTGCCAGCAGACGCGGGACTAGCGGGGGGAGGGACACGCAGTATTTT
TRBJ1-5 TRBV29-1 NA TRBD1 CSVGGQNNQPQHF TGCAGCGTGGGGGGACAGAATAATCAGCCCCAGCATTTT
TRBJ1-3 TRBV4-1 NA NA CASSQKELSGNTIYF TGCGCCAGCAGCCAAAAGGAACTATCTGGAAACACCATATATTTT
TRBJ2-4 TRBV20-1 NA NA CSAVGLAKNIQYF TGCAGTGCCGTTGGCCTAGCCAAAAACATTCAGTACTTC
TRBJ1-2 TRBV29-1 few NA CSVGEGKVYGYTF TGCAGCGTTGGCGAGGGGAAGGTCTATGGCTACACCTTC
TRBJ2-3 TRBV7-6 few NA CASSLRSTAGEDTDTQYF TGTGCCAGCAGCTTACGCAGCACGGCGGGCGAAGACACAGATACGCAGTATTTT
TRBJ2-7 TRBV29-1 many TRBD1 CSVEDYSLGQGSYEQYF TGCAGCGTTGAAGATTATTCGCTGGGACAGGGTTCCTACGAGCAGTACTTC
TRBJ2-3 TRBV2 NA NA CASRKTDGYTNTQYF TGTGCCAGCAGGAAAACGGACGGCTACACGAATACGCAGTATTTT
TRBJ2-7 TRBV29-1 NA NA CSVEDRGRRYF TGCAGCGTTGAAGATCGGGGCAGGCGGTACTTC
TRBJ1-3 TRBV2 medium-sized NA CATGTYPDGYSGNTIYF TGTGCCACAGGGACATACCCCGACGGCTACTCTGGAAACACCATATATTTT
TRBJ1-2 TRBV27 many NA CASSLFPDTYGYTF TGTGCCAGCAGTTTATTTCCGGACACCTATGGCTACACCTTC
TRBJ1-5 TRBV12-3/TRBV12-4 NA NA CASSPRGRGARQPQHF TGTGCCAGCAGTCCCCGGGGTAGGGGGGCTAGGCAGCCCCAGCATTTT
TRBJ1-2 TRBV5-4 many NA CASSLTGQRGYTF TGTGCCAGCAGCCTGACAGGCCAACGAGGCTACACCTTC
TRBJ2-7 TRBV4-2 NA TRBD1 CASSQGQGSYEQYF TGTGCCAGCAGCCAGGGACAGGGGAGCTACGAGCAGTACTTC
TRBJ1-3 TRBV9 few NA CASSPGSSGNTIYF TGTGCCAGCAGCCCAGGGTCCTCTGGAAACACCATATATTTT